This T cell receptor beta chain was recorded in a study of PD-L1 blockade in urothelial cancer. Time point defined: pretreatment peripheral blood. The germline V and J ends were trimmed by 2 bases and 5 bases, with 4 bases remaining between them. The length of the CDR3 is 12 residues. Germline CDR1 is KGHSH and CDR2 is LQKENI. Generated by immunoSEQ multiplex PCR, the TCRdb table keeps only in-frame clones and is missing some. The data hold 50,000 or so clones, with around 75% observed a single time. The chain links TRBV18 to TRBJ2-1; no firm D call. The sequence came from a man aged 70-80 years with urothelial cancer. Sequenced here: PBMCs, sampled around atezolizumab (anti-PD-L1) treatment. The CDR3 DNA follows: TGTGCCAGCTCACCAACAAACAATGAGCAGTTCTTC. It translates to CASSPTNNEQFF.